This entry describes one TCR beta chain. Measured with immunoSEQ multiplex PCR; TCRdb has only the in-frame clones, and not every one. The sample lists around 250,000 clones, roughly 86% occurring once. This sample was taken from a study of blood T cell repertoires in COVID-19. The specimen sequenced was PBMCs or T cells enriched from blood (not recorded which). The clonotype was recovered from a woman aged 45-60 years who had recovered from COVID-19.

CDR3 DNA: TGTGCCAGCAGCTTACAGGGTGGAATCGGAGGCTACACCTTC. Translated, it gives CASSLQGGIGGYTF. V and J are TRBV7-2 and TRBJ1-2; tentative D call: TRBD1 (5 bases). Germline V gives CDR1 SGHTA, CDR2 FQGNSA. This CDR3 spans 14 amino acids. V dropped 2 bases and J dropped 8 bases, with 15 bases sitting between them.